Presented here are 26 T cell receptor beta chains from one specimen sequenced in a study of early T cells in non-severe SARS-CoV-2 infection. TCRdb fed the 5' RACE reads into MiXCR, producing one record per CDR3 protein. The table lists tens of thousands of distinct CDR3 sequences, 8% to 10% of them singletons. The sample was whole blood, taken at baseline. The receptors here all came from an adult who was a healthcare worker with PCR-confirmed SARS-CoV-2 infection or an uninfected control (not recorded which).

The chain uses TRBV10-1 and TRBJ2-1, with 12 bases matching TRBD2. Trimming at V came to 7 bases and at J to 4 bases, leaving 5 bases not matched to a gene. Germline-derived CDR1 and CDR2 are WNHNN and SYGVQD (reference sequence). This CDR3 is built from 15 residues. CDR3 residues: CASNGLAGRYNEQFF. CDR3 nucleotide sequence: TGCGCCAGCAACGGACTAGCGGGACGATACAATGAGCAGTTCTTC.

This clonotype has ten or more counts. This chain uses TRBV7-2 with TRBJ1-2; D is undetermined. This CDR3 is built from 13 residues. Trimming took off 2 bases at V and 2 bases at J, with 6 bases between the two ends. CDR1 SGHTA and CDR2 FQGNSA come from the germline V gene. CDR3 loop: CASSLNKNYGYTF. CDR3 nucleotides: TGTGCCAGCAGCTTAAACAAAAACTATGGCTACACCTTC.

The CDR3 DNA reads TGTGCCAGTACCACAGGACAGGGCTATGGCTACACCTTC. It translates to CASTTGQGYGYTF. The chain is built from TRBV19 and TRBJ1-2, with 8 nucleotides matching TRBD1. Looked up from germline, CDR1 is LNHDA and CDR2 is SQIVND (reference sequence). J lost 4 bases, V lost 7 bases, and 5 bases had no gene match. The CDR3 covers 13 residues. The full variable domain, completed using reference TRBV19 and TRBJ1-2, is DGGITQSPKYLFRKEGQNVTLSCEQNLNHDAMYWYRQDPGQGLRLIYYSQIVNDFQKGDIAEGYSVSREKKESFPLTVTSAQKNPTAFYLCASTTGQGYGYTFGSGTRLTVV.

In this sample, this clonotype turned up many times. The chain has TRBV5-6 and TRBJ2-2; 7 nucleotides line up with TRBD1. This CDR3 is built from 15 residues. CDR1 and CDR2 (germline): SGHDT, YYEEEE. The ends lost 0 bases at V and 5 bases at J; junction bases unmatched: 4. Written as DNA, the CDR3 is TGTGCCAGCAGCTTGGCCCGCAGGGGGACCGGGGAGCTGTTTTTT. The encoded protein is CASSLARRGTGELFF.

The rearrangement joins TRBV5-4 to TRBJ2-1, with a weak D call TRBD1 (6 bases). CDR1 is SGHNT and CDR2 is YYREEE in the germline V gene (reference sequence). The CDR3 is 16 amino acids. Trimming took 1 base from V and 4 from J, leaving 15 bases between them. As DNA, the CDR3 is TGTGCCAGCAGCTTGATTTCATCAGGGGCGTACAATGAGCAGTTCTTC. The encoded protein is CASSLISSGAYNEQFF.

The chain links TRBV28 to TRBJ1-1; TRBD1 agrees at 8 bases. The V segment lost 5 bases and the J segment 2 bases; nucleotides outside the gene matches: 7. The CDR3 runs 15 residues. The germline CDR1 and CDR2 sequences are MDHEN and SYDVKM. In DNA, the CDR3 is TGTGCCAGCAGTCGGGGGACAGGATTAAACACTGAAGCTTTCTTT. It yields the protein CASSRGTGLNTEAFF.

V usage is TRBV7-9 and J usage is TRBJ2-3, with D perhaps TRBD1 (6 bases). Germline V lookup: CDR1 SEHNR, CDR2 FQNEAQ (reference sequence). Trimming took off 5 bases at V and 1 base at J, with 10 bases between the two ends. This CDR3 is 14 amino acids long. The CDR3 spells CASSDRTGTDTQYF. CDR3 in DNA: TGTGCCAGCAGCGATAGGACAGGCACAGATACGCAGTATTTT.

This clonotype was seen a few times. The CDR3 DNA follows: TGCAGCGTTGAGAGGCCGCCAGCCAACACTGAAGCTTTCTTT. Encoded protein: CSVERPPANTEAFF. This chain joins TRBV29-1 and TRBJ1-1; no clear D. The CDR3 is 14 residues long. The germline V and J ends were trimmed by 3 bases and 2 bases, with 13 bases remaining between them. Per germline, CDR1 SQVTM and CDR2 ANQGSEA. The entire variable domain, with the rest obtained from reference TRBV29-1 and TRBJ1-1, is as follows: SAVISQKPSRDICQRGTSLTIQCQVDSQVTMMFWYRQQPGQSLTLIATANQGSEATYESGFVIDKFPISRPNLTFSTLTVSNMSPEDSSIYLCSVERPPANTEAFFGQGTRLTVV.

V usage is TRBV6-6 and J usage is TRBJ2-2, with TRBD2 identical over 12 bases. This CDR3 is built from 19 residues. The ends lost 2 bases at V and 3 bases at J; junction bases unmatched: 10. Germline CDR1 is MNHNY and CDR2 is SVGAGI (reference sequence). The CDR3, as DNA: TGTGCCAGCAGTTACAGTGGGGGTGGACTAGCGGGACACACCGGGGAGCTGTTTTTT. Its protein is CASSYSGGGLAGHTGELFF.

This chain connects TRBV20-1 to TRBJ2-5; a weak D match, TRBD2 (5 bases). V lost 3 bases and J 5 bases, leaving 13 bases between the germline ends. CDR1 and CDR2 from the germline V gene are DFQATT and SNEGSKA (reference sequence). This CDR3 comprises 13 residues. DNA of the CDR3: TGCAGTGCTAGTATCCTAGCCGGTGAGACCCAGTACTTC. It codes for CSASILAGETQYF.

This clonotype was counted only a few times. J is TRBJ2-6 and V is TRBV28, with a weak D call TRBD2 (6 bases). CDR1 is MDHEN, CDR2 SYDVKM, per germline. There are 16 residues in the CDR3. Trimming left V 0 bases short and J 2 bases short, with 8 bases between. CDR3 nucleotide sequence: TGTGCCAGCAGTTTATGGGGCGGGACTGGGGCCAACGTCCTGACTTTC. The encoded protein is CASSLWGGTGANVLTF.

This chain links TRBV19 with TRBJ2-7, with 9 bases fitting TRBD1. J lost 0 bases, V lost 8 bases, and 2 bases had no gene match. The CDR3 length is 13 residues. CDR1 is LNHDA and CDR2 is SQIVND in the germline V gene (reference sequence). CDR3 region: CASGDRDSYEQYF. In DNA form, the CDR3 reads TGTGCCAGTGGGGACAGGGACTCCTACGAGCAGTACTTC.

The chain employs TRBV20-1 and TRBJ2-3; D is perhaps TRBD2 (7 bases). Germline values: CDR1 DFQATT, CDR2 SNEGSKA (reference sequence). This CDR3 region has 17 residues. The V end was cut by 1 base, the J end by 0 bases, with 17 bases between. CDR3 DNA: TGCAGTGCTAGAGCGGGGGCTAGCGGAACTAGCACAGATACGCAGTATTTT. Translated, it gives CSARAGASGTSTDTQYF.

This clonotype was counted only a few times. The V and J genes are TRBV28 and TRBJ2-7; D call uncertain. CDR1 is MDHEN and CDR2 is SYDVKM in the germline V gene. V was trimmed by 10 bases and J by 4 bases, leaving 17 bases between them. The CDR3 runs to 13 residues. CDR3 region: CATNPSSGYEQYF. For the CDR3, the DNA is TGTGCCACCAACCCCAGCAGTGGGTACGAGCAGTACTTC. Based on the CDR3 plus reference TRBV28 and TRBJ2-7, the full variable domain is DVKVTQSSRYLVKRTGEKVFLECVQDMDHENMFWYRQDPGLGLRLIYFSYDVKMKEKGDIPEGYSVSREKKERFSLILESASTNQTSMYLCATNPSSGYEQYFGPGTRLTVT.

This clonotype has a count of ten or more. The rearrangement uses TRBV28 and TRBJ1-1; D uncertain. The CDR3 is 13 amino acids. Deletions cut 3 bases from V and 6 bases from J, with 11 bases between. Germline V gene sequence: CDR1 MDHEN, CDR2 SYDVKM. The CDR3 nucleotides read TGTGCCAGCAGTTTCGGGATTGTGGCTGAAGCTTTCTTT. It is translated as CASSFGIVAEAFF.

The chain recombines TRBV28 with TRBJ2-1; no definite D call. Per the germline V gene, CDR1 is MDHEN and CDR2 is SYDVKM. CDR3 length equals 11 residues. V was clipped by 3 bases and J by 10 bases, with 7 bases between them. The CDR3 region has the DNA TGTGCCAGCAGTTTTTATTGGGAGCAGTTCTTC. It codes for CASSFYWEQFF. Full variable domain (rest looked up from reference TRBV28 and TRBJ2-1): DVKVTQSSRYLVKRTGEKVFLECVQDMDHENMFWYRQDPGLGLRLIYFSYDVKMKEKGDIPEGYSVSREKKERFSLILESASTNQTSMYLCASSFYWEQFFGPGTRLTVL.

This clonotype was recorded many times. The V gene is TRBV11-2, the J gene TRBJ2-3; D is perhaps TRBD2 (5 bases). V lost 5 bases and J 5 bases, leaving 17 bases between the germline ends. The CDR3 is 15 residues long. CDR1 is SGHAT, CDR2 FQNNGV, per germline. CDR3 protein: CASSQSTTTQDTQYF. DNA of the CDR3: TGTGCCAGCAGCCAGAGTACGACTACTCAAGATACGCAGTATTTT. Based on the CDR3 plus reference TRBV11-2 and TRBJ2-3, the full variable domain is EAGVAQSPRYKIIEKRQSVAFWCNPISGHATLYWYQQILGQGPKLLIQFQNNGVVDDSQLPKDRFSAERLKGVDSTLKIQPAKLEDSAVYLCASSQSTTTQDTQYFGPGTRLTVL.

The chain recombines TRBV28 with TRBJ2-7; D not certain. CDR1 and CDR2 (germline): MDHEN, SYDVKM. This CDR3 has 12 amino acids. The V and J ends lost 5 bases and 1 base respectively, with 6 bases between them. The CDR3 nucleotides read TGTGCCAGCAGTCTCCCATCCTACGAGCAGTACTTC. Amino acids: CASSLPSYEQYF. The variable domain in full, completed from reference TRBV28 and TRBJ2-7, reads DVKVTQSSRYLVKRTGEKVFLECVQDMDHENMFWYRQDPGLGLRLIYFSYDVKMKEKGDIPEGYSVSREKKERFSLILESASTNQTSMYLCASSLPSYEQYFGPGTRLTVT.

This clonotype was recorded at least ten times. This chain connects TRBV28 to TRBJ1-5; D unclear. V gave up 3 bases and J gave up 4 bases, with 7 bases separating them. This CDR3 is 13 amino acids long. Germline V gene lookup returns CDR1 MDHEN and CDR2 SYDVKM. CDR3: CASSFYANQPQHF. CDR3 sequence (DNA): TGTGCCAGCAGTTTCTATGCGAATCAGCCCCAGCATTTT.

This clonotype was picked up many times. The rearrangement uses TRBV4-3 and TRBJ1-2; D uncertain. Germline V gives CDR1 LGHNA, CDR2 YSLEER. Trimming removed 2 bases at V and 2 bases at J, with 6 bases between. The CDR3 is 13 amino acids. CDR3 DNA sequence: TGCGCCAGCAGCCAACACGGAAACTATGGCTACACCTTC. Its translation is CASSQHGNYGYTF.

CDR3 sequence reads: CASSFLADKPYF. The CDR3 DNA is TGTGCCAGCAGTTTTCTAGCGGATAAGCCGTACTTC. The V gene is TRBV6-2 or TRBV6-3, the J gene TRBJ2-7; 7 bases are shared with TRBD2. The CDR3 is made up of 12 amino acids. V shed 4 bases and J 12 bases; nucleotides not matched to a gene: 9. Germline CDR1 MNHEY, CDR2 SVGEGT.

This clonotype was counted many times. J is TRBJ2-2 and V is TRBV10-3; D call uncertain. V lost 3 bases, J lost 5 bases, and 13 bases lay in between. Germline CDR1 is ENHRY and CDR2 is SYGVKD. The length of the CDR3 is 15 residues. CDR3 in DNA: TGTGCCATCAGTGAAGGGTATTCTCTTACCGGGGAGCTGTTTTTT. This encodes CAISEGYSLTGELFF.

This clonotype was seen repeatedly, ten times or more. This sequence joins TRBV19 and TRBJ2-3; 8 bases match TRBD2. The trim removed 6 bases at V and 3 bases at J, leaving 11 bases unmatched. The CDR3 loop spans 16 amino acids. The germline V gene encodes CDR1 LNHDA and CDR2 SQIVND (reference sequence). CDR3 region: CASRREVWFGTDTQYF. The CDR3 region has the DNA TGTGCCAGTAGGCGGGAGGTGTGGTTCGGGACAGATACGCAGTATTTT.

This clonotype was picked up many times. V is TRBV9 and J is TRBJ2-3, with 10 bases fitting TRBD2. In germline, CDR1 is SGDLS, CDR2 YYNGEE. The V segment lost 3 bases and the J segment 5 bases; nucleotides outside the gene matches: 9. This CDR3 comprises 16 residues. CDR3 in DNA: TGTGCCAGCAGCGGGACGGGGACTAGCGTGGGAGATACGCAGTATTTT. Translated: CASSGTGTSVGDTQYF.

The chain employs TRBV7-9 and TRBJ2-7; D not certain. The CDR3 contains 13 residues. Germline loops: CDR1 SEHNR, CDR2 FQNEAQ (reference sequence). The V end was cut by 1 base, the J end by 0 bases, with 4 bases between. For the CDR3, the DNA is TGTGCCAGCAGCTTAGTTGACTCCTACGAGCAGTACTTC. It encodes CASSLVDSYEQYF.

This chain connects TRBV29-1 to TRBJ2-3; 13 bases are shared with TRBD2. Germline-derived CDR1 and CDR2 are SQVTM and ANQGSEA. This CDR3 spans 18 amino acids. J lost 2 bases, V lost 4 bases, and 12 bases had no gene match. As DNA, the CDR3 is TGCAGCGTTGGCCGCGGACTAGCGGGAGTGGCGGCCACAGATACGCAGTATTTT. It specifies CSVGRGLAGVAATDTQYF.